Each of the 32 T cell receptor beta chains below was sequenced from the same sample in a study of T cell responses to AZD1222 COVID-19 vaccine. Clones were sequenced by immunoSEQ multiplex PCR, and TCRdb holds only the in-frame ones, with some missing. The repertoire holds under 150,000 clones, with 85% to 90% as singletons. Sequenced material: peripheral blood, taken 28 days after the second AZD1222 dose. These receptors originate from an adult who received the AZD1222 COVID-19 vaccine.

This sequence joins TRBV6-5 and TRBJ2-1, with TRBD1 matching over 7 bases. This CDR3 has 15 residues. Germline V gene lookup returns CDR1 MNHEY and CDR2 SVGAGI. Trimming removed 6 bases from V and 5 bases from J; junction bases left unmatched: 10. CDR3 loop: CASRVSGTVNNEQFF. The CDR3 bases are TGTGCCAGCAGGGTATCCGGGACAGTTAACAATGAGCAGTTCTTC.

The chain employs TRBV5-4 and TRBJ1-4; D is undetermined. This CDR3 has 15 residues. Between the trimmed V and J ends, which lost 4 bases and 0 bases, there was a span of 10 bases. The germline V gene has CDR1 SGHNT and CDR2 YYREEE (reference sequence). The DNA for the CDR3 is TGTGCCAGCAGCGCGGCCGGCACAACTAATGAAAAACTGTTTTTT. It is translated as CASSAAGTTNEKLFF.

V is TRBV2 and J is TRBJ1-2; unclear D gene. V lost 2 bases to trimming and J lost 6 bases, with 16 bases between them. The CDR3 spans 15 residues. The germline V gene encodes CDR1 SNHLY and CDR2 FYNNEI. CDR3 nucleotide sequence: TGTGCCAGCAGTGAATTTACTCACCCGAAGAATGGCTACACCTTC. This sequence encodes CASSEFTHPKNGYTF.

This chain uses TRBV10-2 with TRBJ2-3, with D uncertain. Per the germline V gene, CDR1 is WSHSY and CDR2 is SAAADI. This CDR3 region has 16 residues. Trimming took off 1 base at V and 4 bases at J, with 15 bases between the two ends. The CDR3 DNA sequence: TGCGCCAGCAGTGAGTTGTCACGGAATTTCCCAGATACGCAGTATTTT. Protein sequence: CASSELSRNFPDTQYF.

The genes are TRBV11-1 and TRBJ1-1; tentatively, D is TRBD1 (6 bases). Trimming left V 0 bases short and J 7 bases short, with 15 bases between. CDR3 length equals 15 residues. CDR1 SGHAT and CDR2 FQDESV come from the germline V gene (reference sequence). CDR3 DNA sequence: TGTGCCAGCAGCTTAGCCCGAGCACAGGGCATTGAAGCTTTCTTT. Translating gives CASSLARAQGIEAFF.

This chain connects TRBV2 to TRBJ1-5; D remains ambiguous. The CDR3 is 15 residues long. The germline V gene encodes CDR1 SNHLY and CDR2 FYNNEI. Trimming cost V 4 bases and J 3 bases, with 13 bases left between them. Here the CDR3 reads CASSGVTSANQPQHF. CDR3 in DNA: TGTGCCAGCAGTGGTGTGACGTCGGCCAATCAGCCCCAGCATTTT.

This clone was observed a handful of times. The V call is TRBV30, the J call TRBJ1-1; 7 nucleotides match TRBD1. Germline V gives CDR1 GTSNPN, CDR2 SVGIG (reference sequence). The CDR3 spans 13 residues. V dropped 2 bases and J dropped 2; count of bases not matched to a gene: 2. This CDR3 is CAWSTGVNTEAFF. CDR3 sequence (DNA): TGTGCCTGGAGTACAGGGGTTAACACTGAAGCTTTCTTT. Looking up the rest from reference TRBV30 and TRBJ1-1 gives the full variable domain: SQTIHQWPATLVQPVGSPLSLECTVEGTSNPNLYWYRQAAGRGLQLLFYSVGIGQISSEVPQNLSASRPQDRQFILSSKKLLLSDSGFYLCAWSTGVNTEAFFGQGTRLTVV.

This clone occurred a few times. The V call is TRBV19, the J call TRBJ1-5; D is ambiguous. V lost 7 bases to trimming and J lost 4 bases, with 8 bases between them. Germline V gene sequence: CDR1 LNHDA, CDR2 SQIVND (reference sequence). There are 12 residues in the CDR3. The CDR3 loop is CASKRWNQPQHF. CDR3 nucleotides: TGTGCCAGTAAGAGGTGGAATCAGCCCCAGCATTTT.

This clone was picked up one time. The V gene is TRBV19, the J gene TRBJ1-5; tentative D call: TRBD1 (6 bases). The CDR3 runs 15 residues. CDR1 is LNHDA and CDR2 is SQIVND in the germline V gene (reference sequence). Between the trimmed V and J ends, which lost 7 bases and 9 bases, there was a span of 22 bases. CDR3 residues: CASNMGGAGNTPQHF. In nucleotides, the CDR3 is TGTGCCAGTAATATGGGGGGGGCAGGGAACACGCCCCAGCATTTT.

The genes are TRBV6-4 and TRBJ2-7; D is unclear. V lost 1 base to trimming and J lost 5 bases, with 18 bases between them. This CDR3 is built from 16 residues. Germline-derived CDR1 and CDR2 are MRHNA and SNTAGT. The CDR3 region has the DNA TGTGCCAGCAGTGACTATCAGGCCCAGGTACGGCACGAGCAGTACGTC. It translates to CASSDYQAQVRHEQYV.

The chain uses TRBV5-1 and TRBJ2-7, with 9 bases fitting TRBD2. This CDR3 is built from 15 residues. Germline assignment: CDR1 SGHRS and CDR2 YFSETQ. Trimming removed 0 bases from V and 2 bases from J; junction bases left unmatched: 3. This CDR3 reads CASSLEPSGAYEQYV. CDR3 coding DNA: TGCGCCAGCAGCTTGGAGCCTAGCGGGGCCTACGAGCAGTACGTC.

V usage is TRBV11-3 and J usage is TRBJ1-2; tentative D call: TRBD1 (5 bases). The germline V gene has CDR1 SGHNT and CDR2 YENEEA. V was trimmed by 4 bases and J by 3 bases, leaving 18 bases between them. This CDR3 region has 16 residues. The CDR3 protein is CASSSTTLGGDYGYTF. CDR3 sequence (DNA): TGTGCCAGCAGCTCAACAACGTTGGGAGGGGACTATGGCTACACCTTC.

The rearrangement joins TRBV5-1 to TRBJ2-2, with 10 bases identical to TRBD2. The CDR3 extends over 15 amino acids. Germline CDR1 is SGHRS and CDR2 is YFSETQ. Unmatched junction bases numbered 7, after V lost 4 bases and J lost 7 bases. The CDR3 region is CASSGASGGNGELFF. CDR3 in DNA: TGCGCCAGCAGCGGGGCTAGCGGGGGTAACGGGGAGCTGTTTTTT.

The rearrangement links TRBV7-2 to TRBJ2-5, with a tentative D call TRBD2 (6 bases). Germline V CDR1 and CDR2: SGHTA, FQGNSA. This CDR3 is built from 16 residues. Trimming pared 5 bases from V and 2 bases from J, leaving 18 bases between. The CDR3 DNA is TGTGCCAGCAGCCCCACCACTAGGCGGGGTCAAGAGACCCAGTACTTC. Its translation is CASSPTTRRGQETQYF.

The chain joins TRBV30 to TRBJ2-2; no definite D call. V lost 8 bases, J lost 3 bases, and 7 bases lay in between. Germline V CDR1 and CDR2: GTSNPN, SVGIG (reference sequence). CDR3 length equals 11 residues. The CDR3 DNA reads TGTGCCGCCAGCTACACCGGGGAGCTGTTTTTT. Amino acid sequence: CAASYTGELFF.

For this clone: In the same sample, other DNA sequences code for this CDR3. The V and J genes are TRBV28 and TRBJ1-5; D is unclear. The ends were cut back, 6 bases at V and 2 bases at J, with 5 bases in the middle. The CDR3 is made up of 12 amino acids. Germline assignment: CDR1 MDHEN and CDR2 SYDVKM. The CDR3 loop reads CASREGNQPQHF. CDR3 DNA: TGTGCCAGCAGGGAGGGCAATCAGCCCCAGCATTTT. Full variable domain (remainder filled in from reference TRBV28 and TRBJ1-5): DVKVTQSSRYLVKRTGEKVFLECVQDMDHENMFWYRQDPGLGLRLIYFSYDVKMKEKGDIPEGYSVSREKKERFSLILESASTNQTSMYLCASREGNQPQHFGDGTRLSIL.

This clone was found once. The V gene is TRBV12-3 or TRBV12-4, the J gene TRBJ1-1; TRBD1 matches at 8 bases. The ends lost 6 bases at V and 5 bases at J; junction bases unmatched: 5. The CDR3 runs to 13 residues. CDR3 protein: CASRETGVTEAFF. DNA of the CDR3: TGTGCCAGCAGGGAGACAGGGGTGACTGAAGCTTTCTTT.

The genes are TRBV10-3 and TRBJ1-5; D not certain. The length of the CDR3 is 17 residues. CDR1 is ENHRY, CDR2 SYGVKD, per germline. Between the trimmed V and J ends, which lost 1 base and 7 bases, there was a span of 20 bases. Written as DNA, the CDR3 is TGTGCCATCAGTGAGTGGGGTGGGCAGGCCGTGGGGCAGCCCCAGCATTTT. Its protein product is CAISEWGGQAVGQPQHF.

This chain connects TRBV27 to TRBJ2-5; TRBD2 matches at 15 bases. CDR3 length equals 17 residues. Per the germline V gene, CDR1 is MNHEY and CDR2 is SMNVEV (reference sequence). V trimming: 5 bases; J trimming: 0 bases; junction bases outside the gene matches: 4. The DNA of the CDR3 is TGTGCCAGCAGTCCCGGACTAGCGGGAGGGTACCAAGAGACCCAGTACTTC. Protein sequence: CASSPGLAGGYQETQYF.

V usage is TRBV3-1 (or the pseudogene TRBV3-2) and J usage is TRBJ2-3; tentative D call: TRBD1 (5 bases). V was clipped by 1 base and J by 1 base, with 18 bases between them. The CDR3 extends over 18 amino acids. Germline CDR1 is LGHDT and CDR2 is YNNKEL (reference sequence). Written as DNA, the CDR3 is TGTGCCAGCAGCCAAGGTTGGACAATTAAACACGGCACAGATACGCAGTATTTT. It codes for CASSQGWTIKHGTDTQYF.

This clone was counted between two and nine times. The J gene is TRBJ1-1, the V gene TRBV27; D not resolved. The CDR3 loop spans 14 amino acids. V was pared by 3 bases and J by 5 bases, with 13 bases between. Germline loops: CDR1 MNHEY, CDR2 SMNVEV (reference sequence). CDR3 amino acids: CASSFNGGLTEAFF. CDR3 sequence (DNA): TGTGCCAGCAGTTTTAACGGAGGGCTGACTGAAGCTTTCTTT.

The chain combines TRBV28 with TRBJ2-5, with 13 bases that match TRBD2. The CDR3 spans 16 residues. Germline V gene data show CDR1 as MDHEN and CDR2 as SYDVKM. J gave up 9 bases and V 4 bases, and 11 bases lay outside the gene matches. The CDR3 sequence is CASSSATSGGFTAQYF. Here the CDR3 DNA reads TGTGCCAGCAGTTCAGCGACTAGCGGGGGGTTTACGGCCCAGTACTTC.

J is TRBJ1-5 and V is TRBV6-1, with D unresolved. The CDR3 consists of 13 residues. Between the trimmed V and J ends, which lost 0 bases and 6 bases, there was a span of 6 bases. Per germline, CDR1 MNHNS and CDR2 SASEGT. The CDR3 sequence: CASSEAGFQPQHF. DNA of the CDR3: TGTGCCAGCAGTGAAGCTGGTTTTCAGCCCCAGCATTTT.

The gene calls are TRBV3-1 (or the pseudogene TRBV3-2) and TRBJ1-1; 8 positions match TRBD1. The germline CDR1 and CDR2 sequences are LGHDT and YNNKEL (reference sequence). The J segment lost 5 bases and the V segment lost 3 bases, leaving 5 bases of the junction unmatched. This CDR3 is built from 14 residues. The chain's CDR3 is CASSQKTGGTEAFF. DNA of the CDR3: TGTGCCAGCAGCCAGAAAACAGGGGGTACTGAAGCTTTCTTT.

The chain recombines TRBV19 with TRBJ1-5; D perhaps matches TRBD1 (6 bases). The CDR3 contains 16 residues. CDR1 and CDR2 (germline): LNHDA, SQIVND (reference sequence). V lost 5 bases to trimming and J lost 5 bases, with 19 bases between them. The CDR3 spells CASSSPGQFGDQPQHF. The CDR3 DNA reads as TGTGCCAGTAGTTCCCCCGGACAGTTCGGAGATCAGCCCCAGCATTTT.

The V call is TRBV18, the J call TRBJ1-1; D is undetermined. The germline CDR1 and CDR2 sequences are KGHSH and LQKENI. The germline V and J ends were trimmed by 1 base and 3 bases, with 9 bases remaining between them. The CDR3 extends over 14 amino acids. The CDR3 protein is CASSPLARDTEAFF. In DNA, the CDR3 is TGTGCCAGCTCACCACTCGCTAGAGACACTGAAGCTTTCTTT.

This clone was found once. The genes are TRBV7-2 and TRBJ2-3; D not certain. With 5 bases removed from V and 2 bases from J, the gap between germline ends came to 8 bases. This CDR3 is 13 amino acids long. Germline V gene data show CDR1 as SGHTA and CDR2 as FQGNSA. The CDR3 sequence is CASSDRYTDTQYF. In DNA form, the CDR3 reads TGTGCCAGCAGCGATCGATACACAGATACGCAGTATTTT.

The rearrangement uses TRBV7-9 and TRBJ2-7, with a weak D call TRBD2 (6 bases). Germline-derived CDR1 and CDR2 are SEHNR and FQNEAQ (reference sequence). V lost 5 bases and J lost 4, with 18 bases in between. CDR3 length: 15 residues. CDR3 sequence reads: CASSPRGGAGYEQYF. For the CDR3, the DNA is TGTGCCAGCAGCCCTCGTGGCGGGGCAGGATACGAGCAGTACTTC.

The CDR3 region is CASTPSSGTRGVEEQFF. CDR3 DNA sequence: TGTGCCAGTACCCCCTCCTCGGGGACTAGAGGTGTGGAGGAGCAGTTCTTC. The rearrangement links TRBV19 to TRBJ2-1; 8 bases are shared with TRBD2. Per the germline V gene, CDR1 is LNHDA and CDR2 is SQIVND (reference sequence). V lost 7 bases and J lost 10; bases outside the gene matches: 21. This CDR3 contains 17 residues.

The rearrangement joins TRBV4-1 to TRBJ2-1; TRBD2 matches at 8 bases. The germline CDR1 and CDR2 sequences are MGHRA and YSYEKL. V was clipped by 0 bases and J by 6 bases; unmatched bases: 7. The CDR3 has 16 residues. CDR3 DNA: TGCGCCAGCAGCCAAGATCCAGCGGGAGTCATCAATGAGCAGTTCTTC. Residues: CASSQDPAGVINEQFF.

The chain combines TRBV5-4 with TRBJ2-5, with TRBD1 matching over 7 bases. Germline-derived CDR1 and CDR2 are SGHNT and YYREEE (reference sequence). V gave up 2 bases and J gave up 1 base; unmatched junction bases: 2. The CDR3 is 14 residues long. CDR3 nucleotide sequence: TGTGCCAGCAGCTTAAGACAGGGCCAAGAGACCCAGTACTTC. This encodes CASSLRQGQETQYF.

V and J are TRBV28 and TRBJ2-5; 9 bases line up with TRBD2. The CDR3 contains 15 residues. The junction had 11 bases not matched to a gene; V was cut back by 4 bases and J by 8 bases. CDR1 and CDR2 from the germline V gene are MDHEN and SYDVKM. The CDR3, as DNA: TGTGCCAGCAGTTCCTTAGCGGGAGCCCAAGGAACCCAGTACTTC. It yields the protein CASSSLAGAQGTQYF.